Following are 15 T cell receptor beta chains from one sample sequenced in a study of CD8 T cells in Susac syndrome. A quantity of roughly 0.5 to 1 ug RNA underwent reverse transcription using random hexamers. TCRdb passed the immunoSEQ multiplex PCR reads through MiXCR, listing each CDR3 protein once. The sample contains tens of thousands of distinct CDR3 sequences, just under 95% of which appear only once. The sequenced sample consisted of CD8+ T cells from PBMCs. Every receptor here comes from a human donor with Susac syndrome.

The V and J genes are TRBV7-8 and TRBJ2-1, with 13 bases that match TRBD2. Germline assignment: CDR1 SGHVS and CDR2 FQNEAQ. The CDR3 is 16 residues long. V was clipped by 3 bases and J by 9 bases; unmatched bases: 8. CDR3 bases: TGTGCCAGCAGCTTCCCGGGACTAGCGGGATTGGGTGAGCAGTTCTTC. Translation: CASSFPGLAGLGEQFF.

The chain combines TRBV7-9 with TRBJ2-3; no reliable D call. Germline V gene lookup returns CDR1 SEHNR and CDR2 FQNEAQ (reference sequence). Trimming pared 2 bases from V and 6 bases from J, leaving 6 bases between. The CDR3 runs 12 residues. The CDR3: CASSLNIDTQYF. The CDR3 coding sequence is TGTGCCAGCAGCTTAAACATCGATACGCAGTATTTT.

The J gene is TRBJ2-3, the V gene TRBV5-1, with D tentatively TRBD1 or TRBD2 (6 bases each). In germline, CDR1 is SGHRS, CDR2 YFSETQ. V was trimmed by 1 base and J by 4 bases, leaving 16 bases between them. CDR3 length: 16 residues. As DNA, the CDR3 is TGCGCCAGCAGCTTGTTGGGGGGCCACCCGGCAGATACGCAGTATTTT. It translates to CASSLLGGHPADTQYF.

The chain has TRBV29-1 and TRBJ2-7; D unresolved. CDR1 and CDR2 from the germline V gene are SQVTM and ANQGSEA. The CDR3 totals 12 residues. V lost 0 bases, J lost 5 bases, and 8 bases lay in between. CDR3 nucleotides: TGCAGCGTTGAAGATAAAGTAGACGAGCAGTACTTC. Its translation: CSVEDKVDEQYF.

The chain has TRBV19 and TRBJ1-5; no clear D gene. Trimming removed 3 bases at V and 0 bases at J, with 12 bases between. Germline V gene lookup returns CDR1 LNHDA and CDR2 SQIVND (reference sequence). CDR3 size: 16 residues. The CDR3 loop reads CASSILIDGSNQPQHF. The CDR3 region has the DNA TGTGCCAGTAGTATCTTAATCGACGGTAGCAATCAGCCCCAGCATTTT.

This chain joins TRBV5-1 and TRBJ2-3; 7 nucleotides agree with TRBD1. The CDR3 has 17 residues. Trimming at V came to 0 bases and at J to 6 bases, leaving 13 bases not matched to a gene. Germline CDR1 is SGHRS and CDR2 is YFSETQ. The CDR3 spells CASSLVTGTDRIDTQYF. CDR3 nucleotides: TGCGCCAGCAGCTTGGTCACTGGGACAGACCGAATTGATACGCAGTATTTT.

CDR3 DNA sequence: TGTGCCAGTAGTCAAACAGGTCCCGGAGGATACAATGAGCAGTTCTTC. It codes for CASSQTGPGGYNEQFF. The chain employs TRBV19 and TRBJ2-1; D possibly matches TRBD1 or TRBD2 (5 bases each). Germline V gives CDR1 LNHDA, CDR2 SQIVND (reference sequence). V was trimmed by 5 bases and J by 4 bases, leaving 18 bases between them. The CDR3 has 16 residues.

The V and J genes are TRBV29-1 and TRBJ2-7; 10 bases align to TRBD2. This CDR3 is built from 13 residues. Germline V lookup: CDR1 SQVTM, CDR2 ANQGSEA. The V gene end was trimmed by 7 bases and the J gene end by 1 base; junction bases not matched to a gene: 4. The CDR3 bases are TGCAGCGCCGGGACTAGCGATTCCTACGAGCAGTACTTC. Translated: CSAGTSDSYEQYF.

V and J are TRBV2 and TRBJ1-1, with TRBD1 identical over 10 bases. The CDR3 is 14 amino acids. V lost 10 bases, J lost 4 bases, and 9 bases stayed unmatched. Germline-derived CDR1 and CDR2 are SNHLY and FYNNEI. The CDR3 DNA follows: TGTGCCAACCAAGTGGACAGGGGGAGCACTGAAGCTTTCTTT. Translation: CANQVDRGSTEAFF.

The chain joins TRBV15 to TRBJ2-7; weak D call: TRBD1 (6 bases). Trimming cost V 1 base and J 3 bases, with 13 bases left between them. In germline, CDR1 is LNHNV, CDR2 YYDKDF (reference sequence). The CDR3 is made up of 15 amino acids. The CDR3 sequence: CATSRVGQGNYEQYF. CDR3 nucleotide sequence: TGTGCCACCAGCAGAGTCGGGCAGGGGAACTACGAGCAGTACTTC.

The J gene is TRBJ2-1, the V gene TRBV27; tentatively, D is TRBD2 (5 bases). V lost 2 bases, J lost 13 bases, and 9 bases lay in between. Germline V gene sequence: CDR1 MNHEY, CDR2 SMNVEV (reference sequence). This CDR3 is 11 amino acids long. The CDR3 region has the DNA TGTGCCAGCAGTTTAGGCCGGGGACAGTTCTTC. Translation: CASSLGRGQFF.

This rearrangement joins TRBV29-1 to TRBJ2-7; a possible D gene is TRBD2 (6 bases). The length of the CDR3 is 15 residues. V was pared by 3 bases and J by 5 bases, with 20 bases between. Germline CDR1 reads SQVTM; CDR2 reads ANQGSEA. As DNA, the CDR3 is TGCAGCGTTGAGGGAGGTGGGGGGAGGAGAAACGAGCAGTACTTC. Its protein product is CSVEGGGGRRNEQYF.

V is TRBV7-2 and J is TRBJ2-7, with D unclear. The CDR3 totals 14 residues. In germline, CDR1 is SGHTA, CDR2 FQGNSA. Trimming took off 2 bases at V and 1 base at J, with 9 bases between the two ends. For the CDR3, the DNA is TGTGCCAGCAGCTTATCGGCGGAGTCCTACGAGCAGTACTTC. Protein product: CASSLSAESYEQYF.

The chain is built from TRBV30 and TRBJ2-6, with D hard to call. CDR1 and CDR2 from the germline V gene are GTSNPN and SVGIG (reference sequence). With 4 bases removed from V and 2 bases from J, the gap between germline ends came to 6 bases. CDR3 length: 13 residues. CDR3: CAWKGAGANVLTF. CDR3 nucleotides: TGTGCCTGGAAGGGTGCTGGGGCCAACGTCCTGACTTTC.

This clonotype appeared a single time. V gene TRBV6-1 combines with J gene TRBJ2-5, with 10 bases matching TRBD1. With 6 bases clipped from V and 3 bases from J, the junction kept 19 bases outside the gene matches. This CDR3 comprises 19 residues. CDR1 and CDR2 (germline): MNHNS, SASEGT. The CDR3 is CASSPLLTRGQGEEETQYF. The CDR3 nucleotides read TGTGCCAGCAGCCCCCTCCTGACTCGCGGACAGGGGGAAGAAGAGACCCAGTACTTC.